Each of the 3 T cell receptor beta chains below was sequenced from the same sample in a study of blood T cell repertoires in COVID-19. Clones were sequenced by immunoSEQ multiplex PCR, and TCRdb holds only the in-frame ones, with some missing. The data hold nearly 110,000 clones, with about three quarters observed a single time. Source material: peripheral blood. Every receptor here comes from a man in his 70s with acute or convalescent COVID-19.

V is TRBV7-9 and J is TRBJ1-2; D possibly corresponds to TRBD1 (5 bases). V was pared by 1 base and J by 2 bases, with 11 bases between. CDR3 length: 15 amino acids. Germline values: CDR1 SEHNR, CDR2 FQNEAQ (reference sequence). The CDR3 region is CASSLVGVGNYGYTF. The CDR3 region has the DNA TGTGCCAGCAGCTTAGTAGGGGTCGGAAACTATGGCTACACCTTC.

CDR3 protein: CATSDPQGMSTDTQYF. DNA for the CDR3: TGTGCCACCAGTGACCCGCAGGGGATGAGCACAGATACGCAGTATTTT. V is TRBV24-1 and J is TRBJ2-3, with a weak D call TRBD1 (6 bases). The germline gives CDR1 KGHDR, CDR2 SFDVKD. The CDR3 has 16 residues. V shed 4 bases and J shed 0 bases, with 13 bases lying between them.

The V call is TRBV6-2 or TRBV6-3, the J call TRBJ2-4, with TRBD2 as a possible D gene (5 bases). The V and J ends lost 2 bases and 0 bases respectively, with 8 bases between them. Germline values: CDR1 MNHEY, CDR2 SVGEGT. This CDR3 is 15 amino acids long. CDR3 loop: CASSYDGLAKNIQYF. The DNA of the CDR3 is TGTGCCAGCAGTTACGATGGACTAGCCAAAAACATTCAGTACTTC.